The rows below give T cell receptor beta chains drawn from one sample of a study of identical twins. MiXCR, run by TCRdb on the 5' RACE reads, gives a single entry per CDR3 protein. The data hold about 210,000 distinct CDR3 sequences, with approximately 9% observed a single time. The sequenced sample consisted of memory (CD45RO+) T cells sorted from blood. Receptor source: a woman younger than 35 in good health. Each CDR3 is given with its conserved first and last residue. A D gene is named only where the DNA matches it firmly. Clone size appears in some rows only: once, few, many, or a class for an expanded clone.

D gene	J gene	V gene	clone size	CDR3 protein	CDR3 DNA
-	TRBJ2-2	TRBV27	few	CASRRQVNTGELFF	TGTGCCAGCAGAAGACAGGTGAACACCGGGGAGCTGTTTTTT
-	TRBJ1-2	TRBV12-3/TRBV12-4	few	CASSPGATLTNYGYTF	TGTGCCAGCAGTCCCGGGGCCACCCTGACCAACTATGGCTACACCTTC
-	TRBJ2-7	TRBV12-3/TRBV12-4	many	CASSLAGVAYEQYF	TGTGCCAGCAGTTTAGCGGGAGTGGCCTACGAGCAGTACTTC
-	TRBJ2-3	TRBV5-1	many	CASSLHVDTQYF	TGCGCCAGCAGTCTGCATGTAGATACGCAGTATTTT
TRBD1	TRBJ2-7	TRBV18	few	CASSPGGTTYEQYF	TGTGCCAGCTCCCCAGGGGGTACTACCTACGAGCAGTACTTC
-	TRBJ2-2	TRBV5-1	-	CASSGPRGQYTGELFF	TGCGCCAGCAGCGGGCCCCGGGGGCAGTACACCGGGGAGCTGTTTTTT
-	TRBJ1-2	TRBV5-1	many	CASKEEGHYGYTF	TGCGCCAGCAAAGAAGAAGGGCACTATGGCTACACCTTC
-	TRBJ1-5	TRBV19	-	CASSMRPSNQPQHF	TGTGCCAGTAGTATGCGCCCCTCTAATCAGCCCCAGCATTTT
-	TRBJ2-3	TRBV12-3/TRBV12-4	many	CASSPGTSTDTQYF	TGTGCCAGCAGTCCCGGGACTAGCACAGATACGCAGTATTTT
-	TRBJ2-3	TRBV3-1	few	CASSQEGLGGELYF	TGTGCCAGCAGCCAAGAGGGCCTAGGCGGGGAGCTGTATTTT
TRBD1	TRBJ2-7	TRBV7-9	-	CASGAGQVRNEQYF	TGTGCCAGCGGCGCCGGACAGGTTCGAAACGAGCAGTACTTC
TRBD2	TRBJ2-7	TRBV4-1	-	CASSQVPSGGSYEQYF	TGCGCCAGCAGCCAAGTCCCTAGCGGGGGGTCCTACGAGCAGTACTTC
-	TRBJ2-7	TRBV6-1	few	CASSPRRGLSYEQYF	TGTGCCAGCAGTCCACGAAGGGGGTTGAGTTACGAGCAGTACTTC
-	TRBJ2-5	TRBV28	few	CASSSTPVGKQETQYF	TGTGCCAGCAGTTCCACCCCGGTTGGGAAGCAAGAGACCCAGTACTTC
-	TRBJ2-3	TRBV20-1	few	CSAREISSTDTQYF	TGCAGTGCTAGAGAAATATCTAGCACAGATACGCAGTATTTT
-	TRBJ2-5	TRBV6-1	few	CASTPMAATRGTQYF	TGTGCCAGCACCCCAATGGCGGCCACCCGAGGGACCCAGTACTTC
-	TRBJ2-7	TRBV18	-	CASSPTGPWAVYEQYF	TGTGCCAGCTCACCAACGGGCCCATGGGCCGTTTACGAGCAGTACTTC
-	TRBJ2-3	TRBV6-2/TRBV6-3	few	CASSYRPGPGRADTQYF	TGTGCCAGCAGTTACAGACCGGGCCCTGGCCGGGCAGATACGCAGTATTTT
-	TRBJ2-5	TRBV5-1	few	CASSPQGKVETQYF	TGCGCCAGCAGCCCCCAGGGAAAAGTGGAGACCCAGTACTTC
TRBD2	TRBJ2-1	TRBV18	many	CASSPGGGLSYNEQFF	TGTGCCAGCTCACCAGGCGGGGGTTTATCCTACAATGAGCAGTTCTTC